What follows are 27 T cell receptor beta chains derived from one specimen sequenced in a study of PD-L1 blockade in urothelial cancer (dated by TCRdb to the late 2010s). The library came from the immunoSEQ multiplex PCR assay. The table was pulled from immuneACCESS by TCRdb, which kept in-frame rearrangements only. Such tables lose some clones; where checked, under half of the loss comes from unresolved V genes, and the rest has no known cause. The sample table shows more than 45,000 clones, and about 80% are seen once. 4% to 5.5% of the sample lies in the top ten. The sequencing used PBMCs, collected around atezolizumab (anti-PD-L1) treatment. All receptors derive from a man in his sixties or seventies with urothelial cancer.

This rearrangement joins TRBV4-1 to TRBJ1-3; D remains unclear. The CDR3 extends over 17 amino acids. The germline V and J ends were trimmed by 2 bases and 0 bases, with 14 bases remaining between them. Germline V CDR1 and CDR2: MGHRA, YSYEKL. For the CDR3, the DNA is TGCGCCAGCAGCCAACATCCCGACGGAGACTCTGGAAACACCATATATTTT. This sequence encodes CASSQHPDGDSGNTIYF.

The chain links TRBV20-1 to TRBJ2-1; a weak D match, TRBD2 (5 bases). The CDR3 is 10 residues long. V lost 7 bases and J lost 9, with 10 bases in between. Germline V gene sequence: CDR1 DFQATT, CDR2 SNEGSKA (reference sequence). This CDR3 is CSGGWGEQFF. CDR3 coding DNA: TGCAGTGGCGGGTGGGGTGAGCAGTTCTTC.

Note on this clone: An end of the junction does not agree with germline; a read error may underlie this. V and J are TRBV28 and TRBJ1-4, with TRBD1 as a possible D gene (6 bases). The length of the CDR3 is 16 residues. The germline gives CDR1 MDHEN, CDR2 SYDVKM. The CDR3 DNA follows: TGTGCCAGCACCCCATCCCCTACAGGGACTACTGAAAAACTGTTTTTT. It is translated as CASTPSPTGTTEKLFF.

The chain has TRBV29-1 and TRBJ2-1; 8 nucleotides match TRBD2. The CDR3 is made up of 11 amino acids. Per germline, CDR1 SQVTM and CDR2 ANQGSEA. Losses at the gene ends were 2 bases for V and 9 bases for J; bases not matched to a gene: 0. The CDR3 DNA sequence: TGCAGCGTTGAACGGGGGGGTGAGCAGTTCTTC. Encoded protein: CSVERGGEQFF.

A few counts support this clone. The chain couples TRBV2 to TRBJ1-5; 7 nucleotides line up with TRBD1. The CDR3 contains 14 residues. V shed 6 bases and J 0 bases; nucleotides not matched to a gene: 2. Germline CDR1 and CDR2: SNHLY and FYNNEI. Written as DNA, the CDR3 is TGTGCCAGCAGAGGGGACAGTAGCAATCAGCCCCAGCATTTT. Amino acid sequence: CASRGDSSNQPQHF.

This clone came up once. This chain joins TRBV5-1 and TRBJ2-3; D is ambiguous. CDR1 and CDR2 from the germline V gene are SGHRS and YFSETQ. V dropped 0 bases and J dropped 4 bases, with 12 bases sitting between them. The CDR3 is 15 amino acids. CDR3: CASSLAEFVADTQYF. In DNA, the CDR3 is TGCGCCAGCAGCTTGGCGGAGTTTGTAGCAGATACGCAGTATTTT.

V gene TRBV2 combines with J gene TRBJ2-5; D unclear. Trimming cost V 7 bases and J 2 bases, with 11 bases left between them. CDR1 is SNHLY, CDR2 FYNNEI, per germline. CDR3 length equals 13 residues. CDR3 nucleotides: TGTGCCAGCAAACGTAGCAGTCAAGAGACCCAGTACTTC. Amino acid sequence: CASKRSSQETQYF.

The rearrangement links TRBV9 to TRBJ2-5; D is possibly TRBD2 (6 bases). This CDR3 spans 15 amino acids. V was clipped by 0 bases and J by 5 bases, with 14 bases between them. Germline CDR1 is SGDLS and CDR2 is YYNGEE. The CDR3 DNA follows: TGTGCCAGCAGCGTAGCTCCCCGGGGGAGGGAGACCCAGTACTTC. The encoded protein is CASSVAPRGRETQYF.

The chain links TRBV6-1 to TRBJ2-3; TRBD2 agrees at 10 bases. Trimming removed 4 bases from V and 2 bases from J; junction bases left unmatched: 6. CDR1 and CDR2 from the germline V gene are MNHNS and SASEGT. The CDR3 length is 16 residues. The CDR3 here is CASSGRTSGYTDTQYF. CDR3 nucleotides: TGTGCCAGCAGTGGAAGGACTAGCGGCTACACAGATACGCAGTATTTT.

The chain couples TRBV14 to TRBJ1-2; TRBD1 matches 7 bases. Losses at the gene ends were 2 bases for V and 7 bases for J; bases not matched to a gene: 10. Germline-derived CDR1 and CDR2 are SGHDN and FVKESK. This CDR3 is built from 15 residues. DNA for the CDR3: TGTGCCAGCAGCCAATTCAGGGACAGCTTGGCTGGCTACACCTTC. Amino acid sequence: CASSQFRDSLAGYTF.

V is TRBV7-9 and J is TRBJ2-2; tentatively, D is TRBD1 (6 bases). Germline CDR1 is SEHNR and CDR2 is FQNEAQ (reference sequence). The V gene lost 2 bases and the J gene lost 7 bases, with 11 bases spanning the gap. There are 14 residues in the CDR3. This CDR3 reads CASSLRQDGGELFF. The CDR3 DNA sequence: TGTGCCAGCAGCTTAAGACAGGACGGCGGGGAGCTGTTTTTT.

The chain combines TRBV19 with TRBJ2-7; 7 nucleotides match TRBD2. The CDR3 runs 18 residues. The trim removed 3 bases at V and 0 bases at J, leaving 14 bases unmatched. Germline V gene data show CDR1 as LNHDA and CDR2 as SQIVND (reference sequence). CDR3 in DNA: TGTGCCAGTAGTATTGGGCTAGCGGACCTCTCCAGCTCCTACGAGCAGTACTTC. Its protein is CASSIGLADLSSSYEQYF.

This clone was detected only once. Here the CDR3 reads CASSLGAARLAGGYEQYF. The CDR3 region has the DNA TGTGCCAGCAGCTTAGGCGCTGCCCGACTAGCGGGAGGCTACGAGCAGTACTTC. The chain has TRBV7-6 and TRBJ2-7, with 13 bases lining up with TRBD2. V gave up 1 base and J gave up 3 bases; unmatched junction bases: 9. Germline V gene lookup returns CDR1 SGHVS and CDR2 FNYEAQ. CDR3 length equals 18 residues.

With respect to this clone: Other DNA sequences in this sample translate to the same CDR3. The chain has TRBV5-4 and TRBJ1-2, with a weak D call TRBD1 (6 bases). The CDR3 consists of 12 residues. Germline CDR1 SGHNT, CDR2 YYREEE (reference sequence). Between the trimmed V and J ends, which lost 3 bases and 5 bases, there was a span of 8 bases. CDR3: CASSSDSYGYTF. For the CDR3, the DNA is TGTGCCAGCAGCTCGGACAGTTATGGCTACACCTTC.

V gene TRBV19 combines with J gene TRBJ2-3, with 8 bases matching TRBD1. CDR3 length equals 17 residues. V was pared by 2 bases and J by 4 bases, with 11 bases of the junction left unmatched. Per the germline V gene, CDR1 is LNHDA and CDR2 is SQIVND (reference sequence). The CDR3 here is CASSISGDRRPPDTQYF. The CDR3 DNA follows: TGTGCCAGTAGTATATCGGGGGACAGGCGACCTCCAGATACGCAGTATTTT.

This rearrangement joins TRBV2 to TRBJ1-5, with a tentative D call TRBD1 (5 bases). V was cut by 0 bases and J by 6 bases, with 9 bases left in between. The length of the CDR3 is 14 residues. The V gene's germline CDR1 is SNHLY and CDR2 FYNNEI. CDR3 region: CASSEARGFQPQHF. CDR3 sequence (DNA): TGTGCCAGCAGTGAAGCGCGGGGCTTTCAGCCCCAGCATTTT.

The gene calls are TRBV7-2 and TRBJ1-2, with 7 bases matching TRBD1. From germline, CDR1 is SGHTA and CDR2 FQGNSA. The length of the CDR3 is 15 residues. V lost 5 bases to trimming and J lost 8 bases; unmatched junction nucleotides: 14. DNA for the CDR3: TGTGCCAGCAGCCCTCGGACAGGCGATAAGACGGGCTACACCTTC. This translates into CASSPRTGDKTGYTF.

The rearrangement joins TRBV5-1 to TRBJ2-1, with 7 bases lining up with TRBD2. CDR1 SGHRS and CDR2 YFSETQ come from the germline V gene. The CDR3 extends over 16 amino acids. The J segment lost 3 bases and the V segment lost 0 bases, leaving 6 bases of the junction unmatched. CDR3 coding DNA: TGCGCCAGCAGCTTGGGGGGCGGGAGATTCTACAATGAGCAGTTCTTC. Its translation: CASSLGGGRFYNEQFF.

The V call is TRBV19, the J call TRBJ2-5; D possibly corresponds to TRBD1 (6 bases). Trimming took off 6 bases at V and 2 bases at J, with 16 bases between the two ends. The CDR3 consists of 15 residues. Germline values: CDR1 LNHDA, CDR2 SQIVND (reference sequence). This chain's CDR3 is CASSPNTGYQETQYF. The CDR3 DNA follows: TGTGCCAGTAGCCCAAACACAGGGTATCAAGAGACCCAGTACTTC.

V and J are TRBV27 and TRBJ1-2; D gene uncertain. This CDR3 is 13 amino acids long. Deletions cut 6 bases from V and 8 bases from J, with 16 bases between. The V gene's germline CDR1 is MNHEY and CDR2 SMNVEV (reference sequence). The DNA of the CDR3 is TGTGCCAGCAGCTTTAGGTCCGGGGTCGGCTACACCTTC. Protein sequence: CASSFRSGVGYTF.

The chain recombines TRBV30 with TRBJ1-1; D unresolved. The length of the CDR3 is 13 residues. Trimming took off 3 bases at V and 3 bases at J, with 11 bases between the two ends. Germline V gene sequence: CDR1 GTSNPN, CDR2 SVGIG (reference sequence). The CDR3 coding sequence is TGTGCCTGGAGCGGAGAGAGAGACACTGAAGCTTTCTTT. Its translation is CAWSGERDTEAFF. The full variable domain, completed using reference TRBV30 and TRBJ1-1, is SQTIHQWPATLVQPVGSPLSLECTVEGTSNPNLYWYRQAAGRGLQLLFYSVGIGQISSEVPQNLSASRPQDRQFILSSKKLLLSDSGFYLCAWSGERDTEAFFGQGTRLTVV.

The chain employs TRBV4-1 and TRBJ1-2; D is unresolved. Trimming cost V 3 bases and J 1 base, with 12 bases left between them. This CDR3 region has 15 residues. Germline values: CDR1 MGHRA, CDR2 YSYEKL. The DNA of the CDR3 is TGCGCCAGCAGCCAGGCGGGTGACGGTAACTATGGCTACACCTTC. It translates to CASSQAGDGNYGYTF.

The chain carries TRBV7-6 and TRBJ2-5; 8 nucleotides match TRBD2. Germline CDR1 and CDR2: SGHVS and FNYEAQ. This CDR3 contains 14 residues. Unmatched junction bases numbered 3, after V lost 2 bases and J lost 4 bases. CDR3 protein: CASSLFAGGETQYF. In DNA, the CDR3 is TGTGCCAGCAGCTTATTTGCGGGGGGAGAGACCCAGTACTTC.

This rearrangement joins TRBV5-6 to TRBJ1-5; TRBD1 is a possible D gene (5 bases). V lost 2 bases to trimming and J lost 5 bases, with 11 bases between them. The germline gives CDR1 SGHDT, CDR2 YYEEEE. This CDR3 comprises 14 residues. The CDR3 is CASSFKGYYQPQHF. CDR3 sequence (DNA): TGTGCCAGCAGCTTTAAGGGGTATTATCAGCCCCAGCATTTT.

This chain uses TRBV5-1 with TRBJ2-3; tentative D call: TRBD1 (6 bases). Trimming cost V 0 bases and J 0 bases, with 20 bases left between them. The germline V gene encodes CDR1 SGHRS and CDR2 YFSETQ. The CDR3 loop spans 19 amino acids. The CDR3 region has the DNA TGCGCCAGCAGCTTGGGGGGAGTTGGGGGCCTAAGAAGCACAGATACGCAGTATTTT. It codes for CASSLGGVGGLRSTDTQYF.

The chain recombines TRBV4-2 with TRBJ2-2; D may be TRBD1 (5 bases). The germline V and J ends were trimmed by 0 bases and 2 bases, with 10 bases remaining between them. Germline V gives CDR1 LGHNA, CDR2 YNFKEQ. This CDR3 is built from 16 residues. The CDR3 sequence is CASSQDLRGNTGELFF. CDR3 coding DNA: TGTGCCAGCAGCCAAGATCTTAGGGGAAACACCGGGGAGCTGTTTTTT.

The chain has TRBV27 and TRBJ2-1; 14 nucleotides line up with TRBD2. The germline CDR1 and CDR2 sequences are MNHEY and SMNVEV (reference sequence). CDR3 length: 19 amino acids. V was pared by 4 bases and J by 4 bases, with 12 bases of the junction left unmatched. The CDR3 loop reads CASSSTGLAGEVSYNEQFF. The CDR3 nucleotides read TGTGCCAGCAGTTCAACGGGACTAGCGGGAGAAGTTAGTTACAATGAGCAGTTCTTC.